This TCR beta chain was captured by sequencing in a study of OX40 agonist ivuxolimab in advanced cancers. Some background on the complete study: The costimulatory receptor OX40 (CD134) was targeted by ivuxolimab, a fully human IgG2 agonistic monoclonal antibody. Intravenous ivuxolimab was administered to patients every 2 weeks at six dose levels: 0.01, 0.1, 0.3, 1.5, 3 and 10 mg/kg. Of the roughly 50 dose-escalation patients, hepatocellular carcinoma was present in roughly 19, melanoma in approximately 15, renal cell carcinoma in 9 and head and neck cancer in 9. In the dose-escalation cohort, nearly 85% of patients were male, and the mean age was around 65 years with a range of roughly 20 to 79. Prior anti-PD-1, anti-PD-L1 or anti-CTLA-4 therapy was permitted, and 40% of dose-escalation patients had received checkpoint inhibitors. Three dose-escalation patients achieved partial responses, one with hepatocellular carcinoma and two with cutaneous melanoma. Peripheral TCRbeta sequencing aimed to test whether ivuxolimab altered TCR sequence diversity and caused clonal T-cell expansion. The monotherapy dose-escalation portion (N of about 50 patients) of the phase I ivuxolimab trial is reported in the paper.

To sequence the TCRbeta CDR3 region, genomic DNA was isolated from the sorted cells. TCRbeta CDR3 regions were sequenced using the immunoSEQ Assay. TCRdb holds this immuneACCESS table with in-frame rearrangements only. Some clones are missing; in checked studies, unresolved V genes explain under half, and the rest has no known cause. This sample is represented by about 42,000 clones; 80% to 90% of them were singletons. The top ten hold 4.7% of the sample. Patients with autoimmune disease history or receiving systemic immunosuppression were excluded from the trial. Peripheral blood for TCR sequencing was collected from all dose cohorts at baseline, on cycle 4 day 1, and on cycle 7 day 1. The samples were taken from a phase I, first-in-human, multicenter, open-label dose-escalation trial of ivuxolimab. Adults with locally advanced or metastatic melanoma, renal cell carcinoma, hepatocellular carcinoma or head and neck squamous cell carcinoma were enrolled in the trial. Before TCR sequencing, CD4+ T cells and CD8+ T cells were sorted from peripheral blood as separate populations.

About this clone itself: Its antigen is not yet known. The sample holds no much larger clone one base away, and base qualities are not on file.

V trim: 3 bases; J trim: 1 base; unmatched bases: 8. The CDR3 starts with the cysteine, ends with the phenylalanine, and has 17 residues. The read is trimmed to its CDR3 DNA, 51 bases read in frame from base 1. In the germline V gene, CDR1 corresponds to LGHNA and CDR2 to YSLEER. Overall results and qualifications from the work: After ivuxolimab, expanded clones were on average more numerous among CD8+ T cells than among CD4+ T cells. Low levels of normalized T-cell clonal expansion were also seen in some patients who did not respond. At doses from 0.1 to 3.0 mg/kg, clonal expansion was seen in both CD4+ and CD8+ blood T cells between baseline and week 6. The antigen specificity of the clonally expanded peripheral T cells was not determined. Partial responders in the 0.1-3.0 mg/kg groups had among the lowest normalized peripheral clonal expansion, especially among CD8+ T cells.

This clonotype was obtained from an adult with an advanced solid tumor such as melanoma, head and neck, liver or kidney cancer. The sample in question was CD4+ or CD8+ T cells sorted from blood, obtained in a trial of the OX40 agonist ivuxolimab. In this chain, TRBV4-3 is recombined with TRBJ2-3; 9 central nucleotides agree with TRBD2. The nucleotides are TGCGCCAGCAGCCAGGCGGTTAGGACTAGCGGCACAGATACGCAGTATTTT. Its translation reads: CASSQAVRTSGTDTQYF.